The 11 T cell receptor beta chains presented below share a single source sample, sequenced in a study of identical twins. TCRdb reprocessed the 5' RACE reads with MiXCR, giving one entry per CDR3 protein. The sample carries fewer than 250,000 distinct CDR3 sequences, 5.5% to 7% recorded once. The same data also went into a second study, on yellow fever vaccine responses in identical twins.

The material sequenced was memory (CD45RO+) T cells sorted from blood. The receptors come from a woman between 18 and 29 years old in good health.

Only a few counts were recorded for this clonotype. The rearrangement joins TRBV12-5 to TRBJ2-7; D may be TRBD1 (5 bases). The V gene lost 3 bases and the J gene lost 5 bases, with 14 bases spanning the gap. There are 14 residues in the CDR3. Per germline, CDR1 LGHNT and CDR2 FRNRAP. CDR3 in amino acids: CASGLGAARDEQYF. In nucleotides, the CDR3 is TGTGCTAGTGGTTTAGGGGCAGCTAGGGACGAGCAGTACTTC.

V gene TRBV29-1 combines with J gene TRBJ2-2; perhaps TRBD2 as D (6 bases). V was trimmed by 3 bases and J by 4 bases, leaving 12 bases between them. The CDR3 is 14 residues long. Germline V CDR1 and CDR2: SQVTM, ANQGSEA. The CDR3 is CSVDGGGSTGELFF. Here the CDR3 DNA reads TGCAGCGTTGACGGCGGAGGGTCCACCGGGGAGCTGTTTTTT.

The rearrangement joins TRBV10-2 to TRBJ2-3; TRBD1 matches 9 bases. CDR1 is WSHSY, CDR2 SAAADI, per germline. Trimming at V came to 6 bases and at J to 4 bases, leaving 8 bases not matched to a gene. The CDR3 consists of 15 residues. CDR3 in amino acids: CASRKPGQGPDTQYF. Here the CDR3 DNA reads TGCGCCAGCAGGAAACCGGGACAGGGCCCAGATACGCAGTATTTT.

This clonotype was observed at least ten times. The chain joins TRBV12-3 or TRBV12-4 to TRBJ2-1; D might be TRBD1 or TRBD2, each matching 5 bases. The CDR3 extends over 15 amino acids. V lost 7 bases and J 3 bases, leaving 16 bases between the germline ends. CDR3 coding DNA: TGTGCCAGCAAAGTAGCCGGGACCAACTACAATGAGCAGTTCTTC. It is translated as CASKVAGTNYNEQFF.

The CDR3 region has the DNA TGTGCCAGCTCACCACCCCCCAGGGGCACGAACACTGAAGCTTTCTTT. This codes for CASSPPPRGTNTEAFF. The chain links TRBV18 to TRBJ1-1; weak D call: TRBD1 (6 bases). The CDR3 covers 16 residues. The germline V gene has CDR1 KGHSH and CDR2 LQKENI. The V gene lost 0 bases and the J gene lost 1 base, with 12 bases spanning the gap.

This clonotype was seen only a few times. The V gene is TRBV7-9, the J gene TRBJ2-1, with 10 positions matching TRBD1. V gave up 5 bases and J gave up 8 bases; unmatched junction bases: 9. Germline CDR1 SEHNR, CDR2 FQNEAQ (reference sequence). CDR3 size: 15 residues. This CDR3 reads CASSLSGQGNDEQFF. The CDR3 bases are TGTGCCAGCAGCCTATCGGGACAGGGGAATGATGAGCAGTTCTTC.

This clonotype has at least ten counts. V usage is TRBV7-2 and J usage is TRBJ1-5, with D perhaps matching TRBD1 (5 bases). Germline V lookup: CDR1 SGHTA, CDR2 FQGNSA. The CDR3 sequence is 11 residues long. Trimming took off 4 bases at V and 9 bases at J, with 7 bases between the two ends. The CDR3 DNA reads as TGTGCCAGCAGCTCCGGGGGGCCCCAGCATTTT. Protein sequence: CASSSGGPQHF.

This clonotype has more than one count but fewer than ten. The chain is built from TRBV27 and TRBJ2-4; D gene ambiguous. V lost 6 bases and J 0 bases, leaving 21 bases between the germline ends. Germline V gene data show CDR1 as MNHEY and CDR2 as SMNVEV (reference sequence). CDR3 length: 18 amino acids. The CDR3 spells CASSPQIAFTLAKNIQYF. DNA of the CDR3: TGTGCCAGCAGCCCACAGATTGCATTTACTCTAGCCAAAAACATTCAGTACTTC.

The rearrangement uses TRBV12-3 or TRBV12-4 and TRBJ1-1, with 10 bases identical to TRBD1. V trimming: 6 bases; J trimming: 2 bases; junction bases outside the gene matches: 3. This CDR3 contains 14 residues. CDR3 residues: CASSWTGGNTEAFF. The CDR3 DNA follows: TGTGCCAGCAGCTGGACAGGGGGAAACACTGAAGCTTTCTTT.

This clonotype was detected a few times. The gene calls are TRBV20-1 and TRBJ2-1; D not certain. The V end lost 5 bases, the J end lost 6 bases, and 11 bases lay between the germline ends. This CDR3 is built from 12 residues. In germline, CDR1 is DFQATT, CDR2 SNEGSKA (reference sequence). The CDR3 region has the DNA TGCAGTGCTGGGCGACGCGGCAATGAGCAGTTCTTC. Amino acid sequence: CSAGRRGNEQFF.

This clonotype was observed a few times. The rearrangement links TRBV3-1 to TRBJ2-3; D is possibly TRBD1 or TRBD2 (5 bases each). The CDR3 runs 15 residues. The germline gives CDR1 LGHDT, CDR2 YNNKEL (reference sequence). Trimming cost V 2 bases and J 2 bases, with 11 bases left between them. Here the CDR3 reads CASSQWGSPTDTQYF. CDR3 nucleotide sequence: TGTGCCAGCAGCCAATGGGGGTCTCCCACAGATACGCAGTATTTT.